This entry lists 25 T cell receptor beta chains sequenced from one sample in a study of graft-versus-host responses after intestinal transplantation. What these receptors recognize is not known. Using immunoSEQ multiplex PCR, the repertoire was profiled, and TCRdb retains in-frame clones only, with some absent. The sample includes 90,000 to 95,000 clones, roughly 91% of them seen just once. Material: unstimulated CD8+ T cells sorted from spleen or lymph node cells, obtained before intestinal transplant. Receptors were obtained from a human donor who received an intestinal transplant.

The rearrangement links TRBV27 to TRBJ1-6; D call uncertain. Trimming left V 6 bases short and J 0 bases short, with 12 bases between. The CDR3 is 16 residues long. Germline V lookup: CDR1 MNHEY, CDR2 SMNVEV (reference sequence). The CDR3: CASRYKISSYNSPLHF. For the CDR3, the DNA is TGTGCCAGCAGATACAAGATAAGCTCCTATAATTCACCCCTCCACTTT.

The rearrangement links TRBV4-1 to TRBJ1-2; the D gene is possibly TRBD1 (5 bases). The CDR3 covers 14 residues. Trimming stripped 4 bases from V and 5 bases from J, with 14 bases between. CDR1 and CDR2 (germline): MGHRA, YSYEKL. The CDR3 spells CASSLTDGGYGYTF. In nucleotides, the CDR3 is TGCGCCAGCAGCCTCACGGACGGGGGTTATGGCTACACCTTC.

The V gene is TRBV28, the J gene TRBJ1-1; D perhaps matches TRBD1 (5 bases). Germline V CDR1 and CDR2: MDHEN, SYDVKM. The CDR3 is 15 amino acids. The V and J ends lost 6 bases and 0 bases respectively, with 14 bases between them. CDR3 nucleotides: TGTGCCAGCAGACCTGACAGTCAAATGAACACTGAAGCTTTCTTT. It codes for CASRPDSQMNTEAFF.

This chain uses TRBV27 with TRBJ2-7; 7 bases are shared with TRBD2. Trimming removed 5 bases from V and 3 bases from J; junction bases left unmatched: 10. Germline CDR1 MNHEY, CDR2 SMNVEV (reference sequence). The CDR3 is 15 amino acids. The CDR3 bases are TGTGCCAGCAGTGGGGGGGGTACAGGTATCTACGAGCAGTACTTC. Its protein is CASSGGGTGIYEQYF.

V gene TRBV6-4 combines with J gene TRBJ1-3; 8 bases are shared with TRBD1. The junction had 6 bases not matched to a gene; V was cut back by 0 bases and J by 5 bases. CDR3 length equals 16 residues. Germline values: CDR1 MRHNA, CDR2 SNTAGT. The CDR3 here is CASSDSPDRVRNTIYF. The CDR3 nucleotides are TGTGCCAGCAGTGACTCGCCGGACAGGGTAAGAAACACCATATATTTT.

This chain joins TRBV27 and TRBJ2-1, with 9 bases that match TRBD1. Losses at the gene ends were 6 bases for V and 6 bases for J; bases not matched to a gene: 12. The CDR3 runs to 16 residues. Germline CDR1 reads MNHEY; CDR2 reads SMNVEV (reference sequence). The DNA for the CDR3 is TGTGCCAGCAGCTTGACCGGGACAGGGTTGGGCAATGAGCAGTTCTTC. Translating gives CASSLTGTGLGNEQFF.

The rearrangement links TRBV19 to TRBJ2-1, with D unclear. V was clipped by 5 bases and J by 8 bases, with 13 bases between them. CDR1 and CDR2 (germline): LNHDA, SQIVND (reference sequence). CDR3 length equals 13 residues. The DNA for the CDR3 is TGTGCCAGTAGTTCGCGAACCGGTGATGAGCAGTTCTTC. Protein product: CASSSRTGDEQFF.

The gene calls are TRBV14 and TRBJ2-2; D not resolved. Germline CDR1 SGHDN, CDR2 FVKESK. The V end lost 2 bases, the J end lost 4 bases, and 11 bases lay between the germline ends. The CDR3 has 15 residues. The CDR3 sequence is CASSQFPGLTGELFF. CDR3 nucleotides: TGTGCCAGCAGCCAATTTCCGGGTCTCACCGGGGAGCTGTTTTTT.

This chain connects TRBV13 to TRBJ2-1, with D possibly matching TRBD2 (6 bases). Germline V gene sequence: CDR1 PRHDT, CDR2 FYEKMQ (reference sequence). The CDR3 runs to 14 residues. V gave up 2 bases and J gave up 4 bases, with 9 bases separating them. CDR3 region: CASSLTRGYNEQFF. The CDR3 DNA follows: TGTGCCAGCAGCTTAACGCGGGGATACAATGAGCAGTTCTTC.

This rearrangement joins TRBV28 to TRBJ2-1; TRBD1 matches 7 bases. Germline trimming cut 5 bases from V and 9 bases from J; bases unmatched to any gene: 16. This CDR3 region has 16 residues. Germline assignment: CDR1 MDHEN and CDR2 SYDVKM. CDR3 amino acids: CASSPLGAGGLSEQFF. CDR3 sequence (DNA): TGTGCCAGCAGTCCCCTCGGGGCAGGGGGATTAAGTGAGCAGTTCTTC.

V is TRBV29-1 and J is TRBJ2-5; 11 nucleotides match TRBD2. Germline V gives CDR1 SQVTM, CDR2 ANQGSEA. The CDR3 contains 13 residues. Trimming at V came to 6 bases and at J to 4 bases, leaving 4 bases not matched to a gene. CDR3: CSVVGLAGETQYF. The CDR3 DNA is TGCAGCGTGGTTGGACTAGCGGGAGAGACCCAGTACTTC.

V and J are TRBV28 and TRBJ1-1; possibly TRBD1 for D (5 bases). V gave up 2 bases and J gave up 10 bases, with 14 bases separating them. CDR1 and CDR2 (germline): MDHEN, SYDVKM. There are 13 residues in the CDR3. CDR3 loop: CASSLARGFVAFF. The DNA of the CDR3 is TGTGCCAGCAGTTTAGCTCGGGGGTTTGTAGCTTTCTTT. Filled out from reference TRBV28 and TRBJ1-1, the complete variable domain reads DVKVTQSSRYLVKRTGEKVFLECVQDMDHENMFWYRQDPGLGLRLIYFSYDVKMKEKGDIPEGYSVSREKKERFSLILESASTNQTSMYLCASSLARGFVAFFGQGTRLTVV.

The J gene is TRBJ2-7, the V gene TRBV29-1; a possible D gene is TRBD2 (5 bases). The CDR3 has 14 residues. The V end lost 0 bases, the J end lost 6 bases, and 15 bases lay between the germline ends. CDR1 is SQVTM, CDR2 ANQGSEA, per germline. The CDR3 coding sequence is TGCAGCGTTGAAGATGAGGCAGGCAGCGGCGAGCAGTACTTC. Amino acid sequence: CSVEDEAGSGEQYF.

The V call is TRBV5-6, the J call TRBJ2-3; 9 nucleotides agree with TRBD2. This CDR3 has 17 amino acids. CDR1 is SGHDT and CDR2 is YYEEEE in the germline V gene. V lost 0 bases and J lost 6; bases outside the gene matches: 11. CDR3 in amino acids: CASSLVGSGREGDTQYF. In DNA, the CDR3 is TGTGCCAGCAGCTTGGTTGGTAGCGGGAGAGAGGGTGATACGCAGTATTTT.

This clone was recorded once. The genes are TRBV6-1 and TRBJ1-4, with D unresolved. The CDR3 sequence is 16 residues long. With 4 bases removed from V and 6 bases from J, the gap between germline ends came to 18 bases. Germline-derived CDR1 and CDR2 are MNHNS and SASEGT. The CDR3 reads CASSGIGVHRDEKLFF. DNA of the CDR3: TGTGCCAGCAGTGGGATCGGGGTCCACCGGGATGAAAAACTGTTTTTT.

In this sample, this clone turned up once. J is TRBJ1-1 and V is TRBV27, with TRBD1 matching over 11 bases. The CDR3 sequence is 16 residues long. Germline-derived CDR1 and CDR2 are MNHEY and SMNVEV (reference sequence). After removal of 5 bases from V and 0 bases from J, the junction contained 5 bases not matched to a gene. CDR3 sequence (DNA): TGTGCCAGCAGTCCCTGGACAGGGGGCATGAACACTGAAGCTTTCTTT. It yields the protein CASSPWTGGMNTEAFF.

The chain employs TRBV6-6 and TRBJ1-5; D is uncertain. The CDR3 contains 15 residues. The ends were cut back, 3 bases at V and 3 bases at J, with 12 bases in the middle. Germline-derived CDR1 and CDR2 are MNHNY and SVGAGI (reference sequence). Here the CDR3 reads CASSYSEGPNQPQHF. The CDR3 DNA reads TGTGCCAGCAGTTATTCGGAGGGTCCCAATCAGCCCCAGCATTTT.

The rearrangement links TRBV6-5 to TRBJ1-6; no reliable D call. Per germline, CDR1 MNHEY and CDR2 SVGAGI. The V gene lost 2 bases and the J gene lost 7 bases, with 12 bases spanning the gap. The CDR3 spans 15 residues. CDR3 loop: CASSYDIIRNSPLHF. Written as DNA, the CDR3 is TGTGCCAGCAGTTACGATATAATACGGAATTCACCCCTCCACTTT.

The V and J genes are TRBV29-1 and TRBJ2-7; D might be TRBD2 (5 bases). The CDR3 sequence is 13 residues long. The germline V gene has CDR1 SQVTM and CDR2 ANQGSEA. V lost 4 bases and J 4 bases, leaving 14 bases between the germline ends. The CDR3 loop reads CSVVGGQEYEQYF. The CDR3 DNA is TGCAGCGTTGTCGGAGGCCAGGAGTACGAGCAGTACTTC.

The V and J genes are TRBV7-9 and TRBJ2-1; D gene ambiguous. Germline CDR1 is SEHNR and CDR2 is FQNEAQ (reference sequence). Deletions cut 5 bases from V and 4 bases from J, with 12 bases between. The CDR3 is 14 residues long. The CDR3 DNA is TGTGCCAGCAGCCCGAGCCCCCTTTACAATGAGCAGTTCTTC. This gives the protein CASSPSPLYNEQFF.

V usage is TRBV29-1 and J usage is TRBJ2-1, with D perhaps matching TRBD1 (7 bases). This CDR3 is 13 amino acids long. Germline V lookup: CDR1 SQVTM, CDR2 ANQGSEA. V gave up 4 bases and J gave up 8 bases, with 15 bases separating them. CDR3 nucleotide sequence: TGCAGCGTTGTATATCAGGGGGGCGATGAGCAGTTCTTC. This gives the protein CSVVYQGGDEQFF.

This clone was observed a single time. The chain carries TRBV9 and TRBJ2-1; 9 bases agree with TRBD2. The ends lost 3 bases at V and 4 bases at J; junction bases unmatched: 5. In germline, CDR1 is SGDLS, CDR2 YYNGEE. This CDR3 is built from 15 residues. CDR3: CASSAEREAYNEQFF. CDR3 in DNA: TGTGCCAGCAGCGCTGAGCGGGAGGCGTACAATGAGCAGTTCTTC.

This chain links TRBV7-2 with TRBJ1-1; D is uncertain. Germline CDR1 and CDR2: SGHTA and FQGNSA. The CDR3 extends over 15 amino acids. The V and J ends lost 0 bases and 1 base respectively, with 9 bases between them. The CDR3 DNA follows: TGTGCCAGCAGCTTAGCGAGGGTAGGGAACACTGAAGCTTTCTTT. Encoded protein: CASSLARVGNTEAFF.

The chain employs TRBV10-1 and TRBJ1-5, with TRBD1 identical over 7 bases. The CDR3 runs to 17 residues. The germline CDR1 and CDR2 sequences are WNHNN and SYGVQD (reference sequence). The trim removed 7 bases at V and 5 bases at J, leaving 17 bases unmatched. The CDR3 spells CASTLLLTGTDDQPQHF. DNA of the CDR3: TGCGCCAGCACTCTATTATTGACAGGGACTGACGATCAGCCCCAGCATTTT.

The chain combines TRBV2 with TRBJ1-1; 7 nucleotides align to TRBD1. CDR1 is SNHLY, CDR2 FYNNEI, per germline. With 10 bases clipped from V and 5 bases from J, the junction kept 10 bases outside the gene matches. The CDR3 is 13 residues long. Here the CDR3 reads CANSDRVVTEAFF. The CDR3 bases are TGTGCCAACTCCGACAGGGTAGTTACTGAAGCTTTCTTT.